One sample yielded the 3 T cell receptor beta chains listed below, sequenced in a study of T-cell reconstitution after alpha-beta-depleted transplantation in children. As it was prepared, the TCRbeta library received unique molecular identifiers. MiXCR, applied by TCRdb to the PCR reads, yields one record per CDR3 protein. The table records approximately 250,000 distinct CDR3 sequences, roughly 24% of them present only once. Sequencing used PBMCs, obtained before TCRalphabeta/CD19-depleted stem cell transplant. These receptor sequences come from a girl aged 2 to 10 with Fanconi anemia, due to receive a stem cell transplant.

The CDR3 spells CASSRGTGATQYF. The CDR3 DNA reads as TGTGCCAGCAGTAGAGGGACAGGGGCTACCCAGTACTTC. The chain is built from TRBV2 and TRBJ2-5; TRBD1 agrees at 10 bases. The germline gives CDR1 SNHLY, CDR2 FYNNEI. After removal of 5 bases from V and 8 bases from J, the junction contained 5 bases not matched to a gene. The CDR3 covers 13 residues.

In its sample, this clonotype was seen many times. The J gene is TRBJ2-3, the V gene TRBV6-4, with TRBD1 as a possible D gene (6 bases). Trimming shortened V by 6 bases and J by 2 bases, and 12 bases separated the two germline ends. Per germline, CDR1 MRHNA and CDR2 SNTAGT. The CDR3 is 14 residues long. The CDR3, as DNA: TGTGCCAGCAGCTCGGGACATCACACAGATACGCAGTATTTT. Translation: CASSSGHHTDTQYF.

This clonotype was observed a few times. This could be a read error, since a much larger clone is one nucleotide away. This sequence joins TRBV7-3 and TRBJ2-6; D is unresolved. The CDR3 totals 13 residues. Trimming removed 5 bases from V and 0 bases from J, with 2 bases in between. Germline values: CDR1 SGHTA, CDR2 FQGTGA. The CDR3 spells CASSASGANVLTF. The CDR3 bases are TGTGCCAGCAGCGCCTCTGGGGCCAACGTCCTGACTTTC.